This T cell receptor beta chain was profiled in a study of T cells in Graves' hyperthyroidism and ophthalmopathy. Per germline, CDR1 SGHRS and CDR2 YFSETQ. The length of the CDR3 is 15 residues. The V end lost 4 bases, the J end lost 4 bases, and 15 bases lay between the germline ends. This clonotype came up many times. Amplified TCR beta CDR3 regions derived from RNA transcripts. The HTBI primer set was used in a first-round RT-PCR of the TCR CDR3. TCRdb fed the multiplex PCR reads into MiXCR, producing one record per CDR3 protein. The sample lists under 350,000 distinct CDR3 sequences, roughly 18% occurring once. Uncontrolled infection, other autoimmune disease, pregnancy or lactation led to exclusion.

Sequenced material: blood. The TCR comes from a woman between 45 and 65 years old with Graves' hyperthyroidism. The rearrangement links TRBV5-1 to TRBJ1-5; TRBD1 might be the D (6 bases). The CDR3 DNA reads as TGCGCCAGCAGCCCGACTTCAGGGGAAAATCAGCCCCAGCATTTT. Amino acids: CASSPTSGENQPQHF.